The clone carrying this TCR beta chain has at least ten counts. The read terminates 3 residues before the CDR3 end, so the remaining end is supplied by the germline J gene. Data came from immunoSEQ multiplex PCR; TCRdb stores just in-frame clones and leaves some out. This table holds about 35,000 clones with no singletons; the top ten claim about 9.9%. The record originates from a study of T cell clonality in common variable immunodeficiency. Germline CDR1 SQVTM, CDR2 ANQGSEA. This CDR3 has 13 residues. V was cut by 4 bases and J by 10 bases, with 16 bases left in between. The sequence derives from a person aged 18 to 70 in good health. The chain links TRBV29-1 to TRBJ1-4, with TRBD1 as a possible D gene (5 bases). The sample was peripheral blood mononuclear cells. The CDR3 protein is CSVVPGSLGKLFF. The covered CDR3 bases are TGCAGCGTTGTACCAGGGTCCTTGGGAAAA.